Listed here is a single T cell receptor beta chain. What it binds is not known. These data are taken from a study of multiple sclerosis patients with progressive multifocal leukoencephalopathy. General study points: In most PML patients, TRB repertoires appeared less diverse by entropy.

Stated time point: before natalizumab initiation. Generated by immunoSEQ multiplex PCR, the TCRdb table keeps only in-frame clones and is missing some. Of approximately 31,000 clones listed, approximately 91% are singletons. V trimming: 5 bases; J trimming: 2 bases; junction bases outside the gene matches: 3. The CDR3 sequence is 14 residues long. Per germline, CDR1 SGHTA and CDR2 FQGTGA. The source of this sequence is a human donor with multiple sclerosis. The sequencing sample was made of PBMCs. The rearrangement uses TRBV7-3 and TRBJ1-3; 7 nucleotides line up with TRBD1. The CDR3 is CASSPTGAGNTIYF. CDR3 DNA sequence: TGTGCCAGCAGCCCAACAGGGGCTGGAAACACCATATATTTT.